Following are 30 T cell receptor beta chains from one sample sequenced in a study of shared clonotypes between healthy human individuals. The method was immunoSEQ multiplex PCR; TCRdb's version includes in-frame clones alone and lacks a portion of them. The data contain 2,500,000 or so clones, 93% of them singletons. The sequenced sample consisted of naive CD4+ T cells from PBMCs. Described subset: CD45RA+ positively selected. The origin of the receptors is a man aged 18 to 30 in good health. Some clones in this sample may be carry-over from other donors' samples.

The V call is TRBV5-1, the J call TRBJ2-2, with a weak D call TRBD2 (5 bases). The V and J ends lost 0 bases and 7 bases respectively, with 13 bases between them. Germline CDR1 SGHRS, CDR2 YFSETQ. The CDR3 is 15 amino acids. The CDR3 reads CASSLGSAEVGELFF. The CDR3 nucleotides are TGCGCCAGCAGCTTGGGGTCGGCGGAGGTCGGGGAGCTGTTTTTT.

In the case of this clone: Other DNA variants within this sample encode the same CDR3. The J gene is TRBJ2-3, the V gene TRBV9; no firm D call. The CDR3 consists of 12 residues. V was cut by 0 bases and J by 6 bases, with 5 bases left in between. Per germline, CDR1 SGDLS and CDR2 YYNGEE. The CDR3 region has the DNA TGTGCCAGCAGCGTAGTAACGGATACGCAGTATTTT. Protein sequence: CASSVVTDTQYF.

The chain's CDR3 is CASSQTGSNQPQHF. Here the CDR3 DNA reads TGTGCCAGCAGTCAAACCGGGAGCAATCAGCCCCAGCATTTT. The V gene is TRBV14, the J gene TRBJ1-5; D unclear. Germline values: CDR1 SGHDN, CDR2 FVKESK. The V end was cut by 6 bases, the J end by 1 base, with 10 bases between. The CDR3 totals 14 residues.

This CDR3 is CASSLGSYTEAFF. Here the CDR3 DNA reads TGTGCCAGCAGCTTAGGGTCTTACACTGAAGCTTTCTTT. This rearrangement joins TRBV5-4 to TRBJ1-1; the D is unclear. The CDR3 totals 13 residues. The V and J ends lost 2 bases and 3 bases respectively, with 8 bases between them. The germline gives CDR1 SGHNT, CDR2 YYREEE (reference sequence).

The CDR3 protein is CASSITSGSKNIQYF. The CDR3 nucleotides are TGTGCCAGCAGTATCACATCAGGATCCAAAAACATTCAGTACTTC. This rearrangement joins TRBV27 to TRBJ2-4; D is unresolved. V was pared by 5 bases and J by 2 bases, with 13 bases between. The CDR3 loop spans 15 amino acids. CDR1 and CDR2 (germline): MNHEY, SMNVEV (reference sequence).

In the case of this clone: Additional DNA sequences in this sample encode the identical CDR3. The chain employs TRBV20-1 and TRBJ1-4, with no clear D. CDR3 size: 11 residues. V lost 1 base and J lost 8, with 5 bases in between. Germline V lookup: CDR1 DFQATT, CDR2 SNEGSKA (reference sequence). The CDR3: CSARGREKLFF. The CDR3 region has the DNA TGCAGTGCTAGAGGGCGAGAAAAACTGTTTTTT.

The chain is built from TRBV7-2 and TRBJ2-5, with 8 nucleotides matching TRBD1. CDR3 length: 13 residues. CDR1 SGHTA and CDR2 FQGNSA come from the germline V gene. V was clipped by 4 bases and J by 3 bases; unmatched bases: 1. CDR3 sequence: CASSSQGEETQYF. The CDR3 DNA reads TGTGCCAGCAGCTCACAGGGGGAAGAGACCCAGTACTTC.

The V gene is TRBV29-1, the J gene TRBJ2-5; 9 nucleotides agree with TRBD1. Germline CDR1 SQVTM, CDR2 ANQGSEA. The ends lost 4 bases at V and 5 bases at J; junction bases unmatched: 11. The CDR3 length is 15 residues. For the CDR3, the DNA is TGCAGCGTTGGGGTCCTCGGACAGGGGAGGGAGACCCAGTACTTC. Translating gives CSVGVLGQGRETQYF.

This chain connects TRBV28 to TRBJ1-4, with 7 bases that match TRBD1. J lost 0 bases, V lost 10 bases, and 11 bases had no gene match. The CDR3 contains 16 residues. Germline V CDR1 and CDR2: MDHEN, SYDVKM. The CDR3 DNA is TGTGCCACAGGGGGGAGACACCGTGCAACTAATGAAAAACTGTTTTTT. Translation: CATGGRHRATNEKLFF.

The rearrangement joins TRBV28 to TRBJ2-1; no firm D call. Germline V gene sequence: CDR1 MDHEN, CDR2 SYDVKM. The V end was cut by 7 bases, the J end by 1 base, with 11 bases between. This CDR3 spans 14 amino acids. In nucleotides, the CDR3 is TGTGCCAGCACCCTTAGTGGGTCCTACAATGAGCAGTTCTTC. Protein: CASTLSGSYNEQFF.

CDR3 residues: CASSLRGVSGYTF. In DNA form, the CDR3 reads TGTGCCAGCAGCTTGCGGGGGGTTAGTGGCTACACCTTC. The V gene is TRBV5-6, the J gene TRBJ1-2, with D possibly TRBD1 on 5 matching bases. Looked up from germline, CDR1 is SGHDT and CDR2 is YYEEEE. V was shortened by 1 base and J by 7 bases, with 11 bases between the two germline ends. The CDR3 extends over 13 amino acids. Together with reference TRBV5-6 and TRBJ1-2, the CDR3 gives the full variable domain: DAGVTQSPTHLIKTRGQQVTLRCSPKSGHDTVSWYQQALGQGPQFIFQYYEEEERQRGNFPDRFSGHQFPNYSSELNVNALLLGDSALYLCASSLRGVSGYTFGSGTRLTVV.

CDR3 DNA: TGTGCCAGCTCACCGGCAGGAGCCACTATTTACGAGCAGTACTTC. This codes for CASSPAGATIYEQYF. The chain combines TRBV18 with TRBJ2-7, with D unclear. Germline V gives CDR1 KGHSH, CDR2 LQKENI. The V end was cut by 3 bases, the J end by 4 bases, with 16 bases between. The CDR3 is 15 amino acids.

The genes are TRBV4-1 and TRBJ2-7; TRBD1 might be the D (6 bases). Between the trimmed V and J ends, which lost 4 bases and 5 bases, there was a span of 21 bases. Germline V gene sequence: CDR1 MGHRA, CDR2 YSYEKL. The CDR3 covers 16 residues. CDR3 residues: CASSLPYRKGVDEQYF. The CDR3 nucleotides read TGCGCCAGCAGCCTCCCGTATCGGAAGGGGGTCGACGAGCAGTACTTC.

In this sample, this clone turned up once. The CDR3 DNA sequence: TGCGCCAGCAGCTTGGACCGGGAGTCGGATACGCAGTATTTT. It codes for CASSLDRESDTQYF. V gene TRBV5-1 combines with J gene TRBJ2-3, with D tentatively TRBD2 (6 bases). The CDR3 runs to 14 residues. CDR1 is SGHRS, CDR2 YFSETQ, per germline. V was shortened by 0 bases and J by 6 bases, with 11 bases between the two germline ends.

The chain combines TRBV2 with TRBJ1-5, with D possibly matching TRBD1 (5 bases). CDR3 length: 15 amino acids. Germline loops: CDR1 SNHLY, CDR2 FYNNEI. Between the trimmed V and J ends, which lost 4 bases and 5 bases, there was a span of 15 bases. As DNA, the CDR3 is TGTGCCAGCAGTGTTTTTTTCGGGGGGGATCAGCCCCAGCATTTT. Its protein product is CASSVFFGGDQPQHF.

The chain's CDR3 is CASSSAPQAGATYEQYF. The CDR3, as DNA: TGTGCCAGCAGTTCGGCACCTCAAGCGGGAGCGACCTACGAGCAGTACTTC. V gene TRBV28 combines with J gene TRBJ2-7, with 8 bases matching TRBD2. The V segment lost 4 bases and the J segment 2 bases; nucleotides outside the gene matches: 13. Germline V gene data show CDR1 as MDHEN and CDR2 as SYDVKM. This CDR3 contains 17 residues.

Comments on this clone: Different DNA sequences within this sample yield the same CDR3. V is TRBV18 and J is TRBJ2-7; 10 nucleotides align to TRBD1. The CDR3 extends over 14 amino acids. Unmatched junction bases numbered 4, after V lost 3 bases and J lost 5 bases. Germline CDR1 and CDR2: KGHSH and LQKENI. CDR3 nucleotide sequence: TGTGCCAGCTCACCTCGACAGGGGGCCAACGAGCAGTACTTC. This translates into CASSPRQGANEQYF.

The gene calls are TRBV5-1 and TRBJ2-2; D is unclear. The CDR3 runs to 15 residues. Trimming pared 6 bases from V and 4 bases from J, leaving 16 bases between. Germline CDR1 reads SGHRS; CDR2 reads YFSETQ. DNA for the CDR3: TGCGCCAGCACTCCCTCGCCCATAGGCACCGGGGAGCTGTTTTTT. Translated, it gives CASTPSPIGTGELFF. Looking up the rest from reference TRBV5-1 and TRBJ2-2 gives the full variable domain: KAGVTQTPRYLIKTRGQQVTLSCSPISGHRSVSWYQQTPGQGLQFLFEYFSETQRNKGNFPGRFSGRQFSNSRSEMNVSTLELGDSALYLCASTPSPIGTGELFFGEGSRLTVL.

J is TRBJ2-1 and V is TRBV14, with D uncertain. The germline V and J ends were trimmed by 2 bases and 3 bases, with 5 bases remaining between them. The germline gives CDR1 SGHDN, CDR2 FVKESK. This CDR3 contains 13 residues. CDR3: CASSQIVYNEQFF. CDR3 DNA sequence: TGTGCCAGCAGCCAAATAGTCTACAATGAGCAGTTCTTC. Looking up the rest from reference TRBV14 and TRBJ2-1 gives the full variable domain: EAGVTQFPSHSVIEKGQTVTLRCDPISGHDNLYWYRRVMGKEIKFLLHFVKESKQDESGMPNNRFLAERTGGTYSTLKVQPAELEDSGVYFCASSQIVYNEQFFGPGTRLTVL.

The chain employs TRBV6-1 and TRBJ2-5; the D call may be TRBD1 or TRBD2 (6 bases each). V lost 5 bases and J lost 4, with 11 bases in between. The CDR3 spans 13 residues. In germline, CDR1 is MNHNS, CDR2 SASEGT. This CDR3 reads CASSPKGGETQYF. CDR3 in DNA: TGTGCCAGCAGTCCGAAGGGGGGAGAGACCCAGTACTTC.

This clone was picked up a small number of times. This chain uses TRBV6-1 with TRBJ1-5; D is unclear. The CDR3 loop spans 11 amino acids. Germline CDR1 reads MNHNS; CDR2 reads SASEGT. V was clipped by 6 bases and J by 9 bases, with 9 bases between them. The CDR3 nucleotides are TGTGCCAGCAGCCTGGTCGGGCCCCAGCATTTT. Its protein product is CASSLVGPQHF.

V gene TRBV27 combines with J gene TRBJ2-6, with TRBD1 as a possible D gene (5 bases). Per germline, CDR1 MNHEY and CDR2 SMNVEV (reference sequence). CDR3 length: 17 amino acids. Trimming removed 3 bases from V and 3 bases from J, with 15 bases in between. The CDR3 spells CASSLFHDSIGANVLTF. DNA for the CDR3: TGTGCCAGCAGTTTGTTCCACGACAGTATTGGGGCCAACGTCCTGACTTTC.

This chain links TRBV7-2 with TRBJ2-6; D might be TRBD1 or TRBD2, each matching 6 bases. This CDR3 is built from 15 residues. CDR1 SGHTA and CDR2 FQGNSA come from the germline V gene. The CDR3, as DNA: TGTGCACGCGCCCGGGGGCGGTCGGGGGCCAACGTCCTGACTTTC. Protein sequence: CARARGRSGANVLTF. Together with reference TRBV7-2 and TRBJ2-6, the CDR3 gives the full variable domain: GAGVSQSPSNKVTEKGKDVELRCDPISGHTALYWYRQSLGQGLEFLIYFQGNSAPDKSGLPSDRFSAERTGGSVSTLTIQRTQQEDSAVYLCARARGRSGANVLTFGAGSRLTVL.

The gene calls are TRBV7-2 and TRBJ2-1; 12 bases map to TRBD2. CDR3 size: 19 residues. In germline, CDR1 is SGHTA, CDR2 FQGNSA. With V trimmed by 2 bases and J by 0 bases, 8 bases remained unmatched. The CDR3 loop is CASSLRASGRGSSYNEQFF. The CDR3 DNA is TGTGCCAGCAGCTTAAGGGCTAGCGGGAGGGGTAGCTCCTACAATGAGCAGTTCTTC.

The chain is built from TRBV28 and TRBJ2-7, with D perhaps TRBD1 or TRBD2 (5 bases each). With 6 bases removed from V and 2 bases from J, the gap between germline ends came to 23 bases. CDR1 is MDHEN, CDR2 SYDVKM, per germline. The CDR3 totals 17 residues. The CDR3 DNA follows: TGTGCCAGCAGCCCCCCGTTTGGGGGAACAATCACCTACGAGCAGTACTTC. Amino acids: CASSPPFGGTITYEQYF. Together with reference TRBV28 and TRBJ2-7, the CDR3 gives the full variable domain: DVKVTQSSRYLVKRTGEKVFLECVQDMDHENMFWYRQDPGLGLRLIYFSYDVKMKEKGDIPEGYSVSREKKERFSLILESASTNQTSMYLCASSPPFGGTITYEQYFGPGTRLTVT.

The V and J genes are TRBV6-5 and TRBJ2-3; TRBD2 agrees at 7 bases. The CDR3 sequence is 15 residues long. Looked up from germline, CDR1 is MNHEY and CDR2 is SVGAGI. Trimming cost V 4 bases and J 5 bases; bases outside gene matches: 9. The CDR3 here is CASSSWTRSEDTQYF. For the CDR3, the DNA is TGTGCCAGCAGTTCGTGGACTAGGTCAGAAGATACGCAGTATTTT.

The chain carries TRBV28 and TRBJ2-6, with D hard to call. From germline, CDR1 is MDHEN and CDR2 SYDVKM. Deletions cut 3 bases from V and 0 bases from J, with 6 bases between. The CDR3 length is 15 residues. The CDR3 loop reads CASSFSSSGANVLTF. CDR3 sequence (DNA): TGTGCCAGCAGTTTTTCAAGCTCTGGGGCCAACGTCCTGACTTTC.

The chain is built from TRBV7-2 and TRBJ2-7, with TRBD1 identical over 7 bases. This CDR3 is built from 14 residues. Trimming cost V 5 bases and J 6 bases; bases outside gene matches: 10. CDR1 is SGHTA, CDR2 FQGNSA, per germline. The CDR3 protein is CASSEQGVAFEQYF. CDR3 coding DNA: TGTGCCAGCAGCGAGCAGGGGGTTGCCTTCGAGCAGTACTTC.

For this clone: The sample contains more than one DNA sequence encoding this CDR3. V is TRBV18 and J is TRBJ2-5; D tentatively fits TRBD1 or TRBD2 (6 bases each). This CDR3 contains 13 residues. Germline V gene lookup returns CDR1 KGHSH and CDR2 LQKENI. V was trimmed by 6 bases and J by 2 bases, leaving 10 bases between them. In nucleotides, the CDR3 is TGTGCCAGCTCTCGAGGGGGGCAAGAGACCCAGTACTTC. It yields the protein CASSRGGQETQYF.

The chain recombines TRBV28 with TRBJ1-1; D is unresolved. CDR3 length equals 15 residues. The germline V and J ends were trimmed by 4 bases and 0 bases, with 12 bases remaining between them. CDR1 is MDHEN, CDR2 SYDVKM, per germline. The CDR3 loop reads CASSSLRVVNTEAFF. The CDR3 nucleotides read TGTGCCAGCAGTTCGCTAAGGGTAGTGAACACTGAAGCTTTCTTT.